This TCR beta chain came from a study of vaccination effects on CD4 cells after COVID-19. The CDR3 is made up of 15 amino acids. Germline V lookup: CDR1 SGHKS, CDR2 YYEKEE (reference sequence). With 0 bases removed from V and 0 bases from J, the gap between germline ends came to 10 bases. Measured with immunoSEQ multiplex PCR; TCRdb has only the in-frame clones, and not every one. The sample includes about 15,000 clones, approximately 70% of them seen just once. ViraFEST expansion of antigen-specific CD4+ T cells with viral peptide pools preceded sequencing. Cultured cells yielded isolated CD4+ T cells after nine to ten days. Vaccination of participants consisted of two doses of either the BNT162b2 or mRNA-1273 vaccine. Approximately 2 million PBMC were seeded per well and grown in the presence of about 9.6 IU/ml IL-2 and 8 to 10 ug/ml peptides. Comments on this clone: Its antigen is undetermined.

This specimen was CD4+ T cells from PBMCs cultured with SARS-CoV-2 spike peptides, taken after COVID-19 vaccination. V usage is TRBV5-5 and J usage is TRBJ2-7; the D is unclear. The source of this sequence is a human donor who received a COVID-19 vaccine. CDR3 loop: CASSLGTPTSYEQYF. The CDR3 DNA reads TGTGCCAGCAGCTTGGGGACCCCGACCTCCTACGAGCAGTACTTC.